This T cell receptor (beta chain) derives from a study of cytomegalovirus exposure and HLA in healthy donors. The overall study: The use of the same platform for the approximately 110 validation repertoires and the roughly 700 first-cohort repertoires was reported by a later analysis.

Worth noting for this clone: What it recognizes is unknown.

Study outcomes and limitations: Some TCR beta chains (about 170 of them) were listed as cytomegalovirus-associated.

Trimming removed 0 bases at V and 1 base at J, with 9 bases between. The CDR3 spans 15 residues. Germline V gene lookup returns CDR1 LGHNA and CDR2 YNFKEQ. The repertoire was sequenced with immunoSEQ multiplex PCR; TCRdb's copy has only in-frame clones and lacks some. Of 300,000 to 400,000 clones detected, approximately 90% appear once; the ten largest clones hold approximately 0.86%. Sample: PBMCs. The sequence came from a woman younger than 30 in good health and CMV-seronegative. This chain connects TRBV4-2 to TRBJ1-2, with D maybe TRBD1 (5 bases). The CDR3 region has the DNA TGTGCCAGCAGCCAAGAGGGGGGGAATAACTATGGCTACACCTTC. Translated: CASSQEGGNNYGYTF.